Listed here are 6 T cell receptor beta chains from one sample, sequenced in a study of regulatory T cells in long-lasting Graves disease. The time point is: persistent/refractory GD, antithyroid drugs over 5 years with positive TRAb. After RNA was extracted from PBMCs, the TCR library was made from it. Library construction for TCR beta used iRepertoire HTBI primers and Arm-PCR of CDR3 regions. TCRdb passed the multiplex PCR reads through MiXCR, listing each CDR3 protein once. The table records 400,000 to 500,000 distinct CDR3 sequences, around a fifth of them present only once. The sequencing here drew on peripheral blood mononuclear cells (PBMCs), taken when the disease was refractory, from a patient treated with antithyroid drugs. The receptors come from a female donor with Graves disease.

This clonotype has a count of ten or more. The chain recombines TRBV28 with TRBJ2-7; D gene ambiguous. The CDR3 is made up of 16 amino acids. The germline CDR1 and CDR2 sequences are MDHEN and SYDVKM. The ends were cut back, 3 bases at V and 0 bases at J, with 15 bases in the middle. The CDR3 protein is CASSFRAPLSSYEQYF. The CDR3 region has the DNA TGTGCCAGCAGTTTTCGGGCCCCTTTGAGCTCCTACGAGCAGTACTTC.

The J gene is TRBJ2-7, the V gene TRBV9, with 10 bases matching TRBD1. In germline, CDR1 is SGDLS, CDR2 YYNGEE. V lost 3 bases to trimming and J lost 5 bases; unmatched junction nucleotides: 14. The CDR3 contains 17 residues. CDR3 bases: TGTGCCAGCAGCGATCCCCGGACCGGGACAGGGGTCGACGAGCAGTACTTC. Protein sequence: CASSDPRTGTGVDEQYF.

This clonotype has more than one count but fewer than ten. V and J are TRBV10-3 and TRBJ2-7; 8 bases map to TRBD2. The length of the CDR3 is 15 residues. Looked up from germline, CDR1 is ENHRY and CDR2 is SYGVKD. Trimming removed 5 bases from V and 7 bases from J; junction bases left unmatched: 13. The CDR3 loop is CAISPPLAEGREQYF. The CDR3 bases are TGTGCCATCAGTCCCCCACTAGCGGAAGGGAGGGAGCAGTACTTC.

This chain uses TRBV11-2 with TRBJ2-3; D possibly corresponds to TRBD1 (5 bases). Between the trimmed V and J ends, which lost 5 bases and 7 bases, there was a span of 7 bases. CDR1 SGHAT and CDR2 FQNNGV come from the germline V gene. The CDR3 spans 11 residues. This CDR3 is CASSQGHTQYF. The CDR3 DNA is TGTGCCAGCAGCCAGGGTCATACGCAGTATTTT. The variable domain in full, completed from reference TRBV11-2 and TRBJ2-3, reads EAGVAQSPRYKIIEKRQSVAFWCNPISGHATLYWYQQILGQGPKLLIQFQNNGVVDDSQLPKDRFSAERLKGVDSTLKIQPAKLEDSAVYLCASSQGHTQYFGPGTRLTVL.

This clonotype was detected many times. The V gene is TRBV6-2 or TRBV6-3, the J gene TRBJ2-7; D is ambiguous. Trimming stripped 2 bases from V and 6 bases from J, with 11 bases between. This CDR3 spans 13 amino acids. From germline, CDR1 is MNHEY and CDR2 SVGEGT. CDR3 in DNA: TGTGCCAGCAGTTACGCACCGCCCGTCGAGCAGTACTTC. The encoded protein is CASSYAPPVEQYF.

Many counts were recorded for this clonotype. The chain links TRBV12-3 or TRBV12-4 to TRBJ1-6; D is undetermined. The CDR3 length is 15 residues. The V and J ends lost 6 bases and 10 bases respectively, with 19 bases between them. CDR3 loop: CASRPGRGFGSPLHF. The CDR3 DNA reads TGTGCCAGCAGACCTGGTCGAGGGTTCGGGTCACCCCTCCACTTT.